Each of the 24 T cell receptor beta chains below was sequenced from the same sample in a study of T cell changes during pregnancy in multiple sclerosis. Profiled with immunoSEQ multiplex PCR; TCRdb holds only in-frame clones, not every one. The repertoire holds about 49,000 clones, with around 94% as singletons. The material sequenced was CD8+ T cells from peripheral blood mononuclear cells, taken before pregnancy. The receptors derive from a female donor with multiple sclerosis, enrolled in a pregnancy study.

In DNA, the CDR3 is TGTGCCAGCAGTTTACTTCGTCTGGCGGGCCCGAACACTGAAGCTTTCTTT. Its translation: CASSLLRLAGPNTEAFF. This rearrangement joins TRBV27 to TRBJ1-1; D is uncertain. Germline loops: CDR1 MNHEY, CDR2 SMNVEV (reference sequence). The V gene lost 2 bases and the J gene lost 1 base, with 17 bases spanning the gap. CDR3 length equals 17 residues.

The chain employs TRBV11-2 and TRBJ2-2; 14 bases fit TRBD2. The CDR3 is 18 residues long. The germline gives CDR1 SGHAT, CDR2 FQNNGV. Unmatched junction bases numbered 9, after V lost 4 bases and J lost 5 bases. The CDR3: CASSSPGLAGGSTGELFF. As DNA, the CDR3 is TGTGCCAGCAGCTCCCCAGGACTAGCGGGAGGAAGTACCGGGGAGCTGTTTTTT.

The chain links TRBV9 to TRBJ2-1, with 16 bases aligning to TRBD2. CDR1 and CDR2 (germline): SGDLS, YYNGEE. CDR3 length: 17 amino acids. Unmatched junction bases numbered 6, after V lost 3 bases and J lost 6 bases. CDR3 loop: CASSASGLAGGGNEQFF. CDR3 nucleotide sequence: TGTGCCAGCAGCGCTTCGGGACTAGCGGGAGGGGGCAATGAGCAGTTCTTC.

The CDR3 sequence: CASSYGLVSYEQYF. For the CDR3, the DNA is TGTGCCAGCAGCTACGGACTAGTCTCCTACGAGCAGTACTTC. The chain couples TRBV9 to TRBJ2-7; 7 bases fit TRBD2. The J segment lost 0 bases and the V segment lost 4 bases, leaving 4 bases of the junction unmatched. In germline, CDR1 is SGDLS, CDR2 YYNGEE. The CDR3 runs 14 residues.

This chain joins TRBV12-5 and TRBJ2-1; D is uncertain. The CDR3 spans 16 residues. Germline V gene sequence: CDR1 LGHNT, CDR2 FRNRAP. V was pared by 0 bases and J by 0 bases, with 9 bases between. The CDR3 DNA reads TGTGCTAGTGGTTTGGTCCCTGCCGGCTCCTACAATGAGCAGTTCTTC. Its translation is CASGLVPAGSYNEQFF. The variable domain in full, completed from reference TRBV12-5 and TRBJ2-1, reads DARVTQTPRHKVTEMGQEVTMRCQPILGHNTVFWYRQTMMQGLELLAYFRNRAPLDDSGMPKDRFSAEMPDATLATLKIQPSEPRDSAVYFCASGLVPAGSYNEQFFGPGTRLTVL.

The V gene is TRBV10-2, the J gene TRBJ2-1; 9 bases agree with TRBD1. The CDR3 is 18 residues long. V trimming: 3 bases; J trimming: 1 base; junction bases outside the gene matches: 10. Germline-derived CDR1 and CDR2 are WSHSY and SAAADI. The CDR3 is CASSDPTGQGRSYNEQFF. DNA of the CDR3: TGCGCCAGCAGTGATCCGACGGGACAGGGCCGATCCTACAATGAGCAGTTCTTC.

V usage is TRBV5-1 and J usage is TRBJ2-7; TRBD1 might be the D (6 bases). From germline, CDR1 is SGHRS and CDR2 YFSETQ. The CDR3 is 14 amino acids. The ends were cut back, 0 bases at V and 4 bases at J, with 11 bases in the middle. CDR3 amino acids: CASSLARTAYEQYF. The CDR3 nucleotides read TGCGCCAGCAGCTTGGCCAGGACAGCGTACGAGCAGTACTTC.

The chain employs TRBV6-4 and TRBJ1-2, with D tentatively TRBD1 (6 bases). Germline V CDR1 and CDR2: MRHNA, SNTAGT. The CDR3 length is 14 residues. The V gene lost 8 bases and the J gene lost 2 bases, with 15 bases spanning the gap. The CDR3 bases are TGTGCCAGCTATTACACAGGGTCCAACTATGGCTACACCTTC. Amino acids: CASYYTGSNYGYTF.

The CDR3 nucleotides read TGTGCCAGCAGCTTAGGCAGGGGACTAGCGTACTTC. Translation gives CASSLGRGLAYF. V and J are TRBV13 and TRBJ2-5; 9 nucleotides match TRBD2. Unmatched junction bases numbered 3, after V lost 0 bases and J lost 13 bases. The CDR3 sequence is 12 residues long. Germline V gene sequence: CDR1 PRHDT, CDR2 FYEKMQ (reference sequence).

This chain connects TRBV9 to TRBJ2-5; 8 bases line up with TRBD2. CDR1 and CDR2 (germline): SGDLS, YYNGEE. V shed 2 bases, J shed 3 bases, and the junction held 6 bases outside the gene matches. This CDR3 has 15 residues. The CDR3 sequence: CASSVIAGREETQYF. Written as DNA, the CDR3 is TGTGCCAGCAGCGTGATAGCGGGACGGGAAGAGACCCAGTACTTC.

CDR3 residues: CASSISHHSNTEAFF. CDR3 DNA sequence: TGTGCCAGTAGTATCTCCCATCACTCGAACACTGAAGCTTTCTTT. The chain employs TRBV19 and TRBJ1-1; D is ambiguous. The V end lost 3 bases, the J end lost 1 base, and 12 bases lay between the germline ends. CDR1 and CDR2 from the germline V gene are LNHDA and SQIVND (reference sequence). This CDR3 has 15 residues.

This chain uses TRBV19 with TRBJ2-1, with D perhaps TRBD2 (6 bases). The CDR3 runs to 12 residues. Germline-derived CDR1 and CDR2 are LNHDA and SQIVND (reference sequence). V was shortened by 9 bases and J by 10 bases, with 16 bases between the two germline ends. DNA of the CDR3: TGTGCCAGCATGGAGGGCGTTGGGGAGCAGTTCTTC. Its protein product is CASMEGVGEQFF.

V usage is TRBV25-1 and J usage is TRBJ2-3; TRBD2 matches at 8 bases. Trimming cost V 6 bases and J 5 bases; bases outside gene matches: 13. Germline lookup yields CDR1 MGHDK and CDR2 SYGVNS. CDR3 length: 16 residues. The CDR3 coding sequence is TGTGCCAGCAGCATTTCCGGAGCGGGAGCTGAAGATACGCAGTATTTT. The encoded protein is CASSISGAGAEDTQYF.

The chain couples TRBV7-2 to TRBJ1-3; D uncertain. The CDR3 has 14 amino acids. Germline CDR1 reads SGHTA; CDR2 reads FQGNSA. V dropped 7 bases and J dropped 0 bases, with 10 bases sitting between them. In nucleotides, the CDR3 is TGTGCCAGCACCCCCCCCATCTCTGGAAACACCATATATTTT. Its protein is CASTPPISGNTIYF.

The rearrangement links TRBV19 to TRBJ2-1; tentative D call: TRBD2 (5 bases). This CDR3 spans 13 amino acids. The V gene lost 11 bases and the J gene lost 1 base, with 12 bases spanning the gap. Germline V CDR1 and CDR2: LNHDA, SQIVND (reference sequence). Written as DNA, the CDR3 is TGTGCCTCAACGGGCGGGTCCTACAATGAGCAGTTCTTC. Translated: CASTGGSYNEQFF.

The rearrangement links TRBV11-2 to TRBJ2-4; a weak D match, TRBD1 (6 bases). From germline, CDR1 is SGHAT and CDR2 FQNNGV. V lost 6 bases and J 4 bases, leaving 16 bases between the germline ends. The CDR3 runs 15 residues. The CDR3 DNA sequence: TGTGCCAGCAGTCCTAGCACAGGGACAAAAAACATTCAGTACTTC. Translation: CASSPSTGTKNIQYF.

This clone has just one count. The rearrangement links TRBV30 to TRBJ2-7; TRBD1 matches 8 bases. V dropped 2 bases and J dropped 2; count of bases not matched to a gene: 5. CDR3 length: 14 residues. In germline, CDR1 is GTSNPN, CDR2 SVGIG (reference sequence). The CDR3 sequence is CAWSPGQVPYEQYF. The CDR3 nucleotides read TGTGCCTGGAGTCCGGGACAGGTTCCCTACGAGCAGTACTTC.

This clone was observed a single time. The J gene is TRBJ1-2, the V gene TRBV28, with 7 positions matching TRBD1. Germline-derived CDR1 and CDR2 are MDHEN and SYDVKM. Trimming removed 6 bases from V and 3 bases from J; junction bases left unmatched: 16. The CDR3 runs to 17 residues. The CDR3 sequence: CASSYEPRQGRHYGYTF. The CDR3, as DNA: TGTGCCAGCAGCTACGAACCGCGACAGGGACGCCACTATGGCTACACCTTC.

The chain joins TRBV27 to TRBJ1-1; 11 bases are shared with TRBD1. Unmatched junction bases numbered 7, after V lost 6 bases and J lost 1 base. The CDR3 sequence is 16 residues long. Germline values: CDR1 MNHEY, CDR2 SMNVEV (reference sequence). CDR3 in DNA: TGTGCCAGCAGCTCCGGGACAGGGGGGAAGAACACTGAAGCTTTCTTT. Translation gives CASSSGTGGKNTEAFF.

The gene calls are TRBV7-9 and TRBJ2-1; 13 bases match TRBD2. The CDR3 is made up of 16 amino acids. The V gene's germline CDR1 is SEHNR and CDR2 FQNEAQ (reference sequence). J was trimmed by 3 bases and V by 5 bases; bases with no gene match: 4. The CDR3 sequence: CASSETSGRDYNEQFF. The CDR3 bases are TGTGCCAGCAGCGAAACTAGCGGGAGGGACTACAATGAGCAGTTCTTC.

V and J are TRBV15 and TRBJ2-3; 8 bases agree with TRBD1. V lost 5 bases to trimming and J lost 4 bases; unmatched junction nucleotides: 11. From germline, CDR1 is LNHNV and CDR2 YYDKDF (reference sequence). The CDR3 length is 16 residues. The CDR3 is CATSARTGISADTQYF. In nucleotides, the CDR3 is TGTGCCACCAGCGCCCGGACAGGGATTAGTGCAGATACGCAGTATTTT.

This chain connects TRBV27 to TRBJ1-1; D is possibly TRBD1 (5 bases). This CDR3 region has 14 residues. Trimming took off 6 bases at V and 1 base at J, with 12 bases between the two ends. Germline-derived CDR1 and CDR2 are MNHEY and SMNVEV (reference sequence). CDR3 loop: CASSIRGGNTEAFF. Here the CDR3 DNA reads TGTGCCAGCAGCATCCGGGGGGGGAACACTGAAGCTTTCTTT.

V is TRBV2 and J is TRBJ1-4, with D unresolved. The CDR3 loop spans 12 amino acids. Germline loops: CDR1 SNHLY, CDR2 FYNNEI. Trimming cost V 4 bases and J 5 bases, with 5 bases left between them. The CDR3: CASSGPNEKLFF. The CDR3 DNA reads TGTGCCAGCAGTGGTCCAAATGAAAAACTGTTTTTT.

The chain uses TRBV5-8 and TRBJ2-2; the D gene is possibly TRBD2 (6 bases). V lost 4 bases to trimming and J lost 6 bases, with 22 bases between them. Germline V CDR1 and CDR2: SGHTS, YDEGEE. The CDR3 length is 17 residues. CDR3 protein: CASSPGLSRHRAGELFF. In nucleotides, the CDR3 is TGTGCCAGCAGCCCCGGACTATCTCGGCATAGGGCCGGGGAGCTGTTTTTT.